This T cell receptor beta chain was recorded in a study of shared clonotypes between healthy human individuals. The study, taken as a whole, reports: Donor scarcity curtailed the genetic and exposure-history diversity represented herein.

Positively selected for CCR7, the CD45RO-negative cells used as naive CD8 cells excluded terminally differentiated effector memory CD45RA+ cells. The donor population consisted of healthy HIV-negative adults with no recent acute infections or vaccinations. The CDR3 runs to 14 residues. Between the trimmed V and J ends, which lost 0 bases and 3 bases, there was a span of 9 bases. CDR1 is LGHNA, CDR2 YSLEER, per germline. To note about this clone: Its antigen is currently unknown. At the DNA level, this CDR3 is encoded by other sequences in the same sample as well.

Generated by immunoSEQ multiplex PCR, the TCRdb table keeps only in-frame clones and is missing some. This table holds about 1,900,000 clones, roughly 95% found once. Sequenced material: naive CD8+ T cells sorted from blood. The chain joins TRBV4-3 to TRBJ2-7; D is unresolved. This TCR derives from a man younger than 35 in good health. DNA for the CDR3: TGCGCCAGCAGCCAAGAGCGAGGCAGCTACGAGCAGTACTTC. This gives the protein CASSQERGSYEQYF.